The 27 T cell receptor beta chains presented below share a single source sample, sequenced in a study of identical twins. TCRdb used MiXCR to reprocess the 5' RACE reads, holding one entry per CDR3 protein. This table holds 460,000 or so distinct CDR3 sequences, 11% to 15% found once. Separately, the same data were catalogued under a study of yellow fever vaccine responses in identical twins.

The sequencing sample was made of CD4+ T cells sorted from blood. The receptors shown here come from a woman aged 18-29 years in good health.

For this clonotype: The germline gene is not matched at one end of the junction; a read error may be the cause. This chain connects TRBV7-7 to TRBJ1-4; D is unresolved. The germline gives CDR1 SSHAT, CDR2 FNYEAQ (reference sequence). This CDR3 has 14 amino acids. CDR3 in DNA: TGTGCTAGCAGCCTCCTTCATTTGGGTGAAAAACTGTTTTTT. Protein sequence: CASSLLHLGEKLFF.

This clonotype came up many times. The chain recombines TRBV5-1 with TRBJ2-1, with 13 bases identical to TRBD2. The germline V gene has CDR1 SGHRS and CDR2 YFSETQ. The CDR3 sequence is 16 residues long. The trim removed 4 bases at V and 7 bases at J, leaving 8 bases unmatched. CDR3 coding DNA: TGCGCCAGCAGCCCAACTACTAGCGGGGGGGCTAATGAGCAGTTCTTC. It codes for CASSPTTSGGANEQFF.

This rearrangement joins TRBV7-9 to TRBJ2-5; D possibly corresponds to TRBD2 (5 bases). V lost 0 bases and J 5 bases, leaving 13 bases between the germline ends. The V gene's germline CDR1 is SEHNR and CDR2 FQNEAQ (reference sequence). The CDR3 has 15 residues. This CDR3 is CASSLASGMGETQYF. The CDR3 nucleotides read TGTGCCAGCAGCTTAGCGTCGGGGATGGGGGAGACCCAGTACTTC. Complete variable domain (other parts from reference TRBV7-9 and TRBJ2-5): DTGVSQNPRHKITKRGQNVTFRCDPISEHNRLYWYRQTLGQGPEFLTYFQNEAQLEKSRLLSDRFSAERPKGSFSTLEIQRTEQGDSAMYLCASSLASGMGETQYFGPGTRLLVL.

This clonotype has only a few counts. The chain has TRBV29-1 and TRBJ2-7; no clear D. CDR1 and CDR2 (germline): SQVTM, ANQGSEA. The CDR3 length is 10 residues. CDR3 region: CRGLDYEQYF. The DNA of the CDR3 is TGCAGGGGATTGGACTACGAGCAGTACTTC.

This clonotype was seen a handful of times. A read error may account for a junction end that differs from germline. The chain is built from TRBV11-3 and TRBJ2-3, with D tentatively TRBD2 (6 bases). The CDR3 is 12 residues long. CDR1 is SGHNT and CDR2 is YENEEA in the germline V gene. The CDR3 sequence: CASSRGSGRPFF. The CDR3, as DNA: TGTGCCAGCAGCCGTGGGAGTGGGAGGCCCTTTTTT.

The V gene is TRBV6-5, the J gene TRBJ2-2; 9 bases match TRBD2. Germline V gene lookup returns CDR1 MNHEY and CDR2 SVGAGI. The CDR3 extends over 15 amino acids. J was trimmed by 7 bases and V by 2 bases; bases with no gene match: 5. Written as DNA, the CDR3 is TGTGCCAGCAGTTACCGGACTAGCGCGGACGGGGAGCTGTTTTTT. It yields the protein CASSYRTSADGELFF.

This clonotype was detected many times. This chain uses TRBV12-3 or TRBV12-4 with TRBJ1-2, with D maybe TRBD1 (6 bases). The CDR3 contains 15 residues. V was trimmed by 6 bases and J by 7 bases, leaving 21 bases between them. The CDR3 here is CASSSGTSLVAGYTF. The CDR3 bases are TGTGCCAGCAGCTCCGGGACAAGTCTCGTGGCTGGCTACACCTTC.

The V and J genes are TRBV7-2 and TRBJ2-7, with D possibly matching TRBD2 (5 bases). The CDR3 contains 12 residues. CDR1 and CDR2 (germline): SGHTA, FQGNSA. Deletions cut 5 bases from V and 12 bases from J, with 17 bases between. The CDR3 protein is CASSPTPGSLYF. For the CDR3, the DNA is TGTGCCAGCAGCCCGACCCCGGGAAGTCTGTACTTC. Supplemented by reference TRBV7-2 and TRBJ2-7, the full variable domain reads GAGVSQSPSNKVTEKGKDVELRCDPISGHTALYWYRQSLGQGLEFLIYFQGNSAPDKSGLPSDRFSAERTGGSVSTLTIQRTQQEDSAVYLCASSPTPGSLYFGPGTRLTVT.

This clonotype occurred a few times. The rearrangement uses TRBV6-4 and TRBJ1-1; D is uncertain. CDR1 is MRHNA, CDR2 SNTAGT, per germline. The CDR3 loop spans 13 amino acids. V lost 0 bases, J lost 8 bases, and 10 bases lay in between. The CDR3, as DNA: TGTGCCAGCAGTGACTCGCTGGCACGAGAAGCTTTCTTT. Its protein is CASSDSLAREAFF.

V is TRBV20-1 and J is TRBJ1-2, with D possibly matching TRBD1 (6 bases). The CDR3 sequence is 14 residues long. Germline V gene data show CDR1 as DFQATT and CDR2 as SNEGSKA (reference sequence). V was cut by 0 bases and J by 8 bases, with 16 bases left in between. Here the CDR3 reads CSARDGTGLGGYTF. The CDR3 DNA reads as TGCAGTGCTAGAGATGGCACAGGGTTGGGAGGCTACACCTTC.

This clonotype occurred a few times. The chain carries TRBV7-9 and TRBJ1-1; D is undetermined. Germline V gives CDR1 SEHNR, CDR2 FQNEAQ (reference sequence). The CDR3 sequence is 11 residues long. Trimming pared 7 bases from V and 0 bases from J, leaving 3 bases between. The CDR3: CASILNTEAFF. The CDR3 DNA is TGTGCCAGCATCCTGAACACTGAAGCTTTCTTT.

CDR3 in amino acids: CASSPPDRSWEQYF. The CDR3 DNA reads TGTGCCAGCAGTCCGCCGGACAGATCTTGGGAGCAGTACTTC. The chain has TRBV28 and TRBJ2-7; tentatively, D is TRBD1 (6 bases). V was pared by 5 bases and J by 7 bases, with 18 bases between. Per the germline V gene, CDR1 is MDHEN and CDR2 is SYDVKM. CDR3 length: 14 amino acids.

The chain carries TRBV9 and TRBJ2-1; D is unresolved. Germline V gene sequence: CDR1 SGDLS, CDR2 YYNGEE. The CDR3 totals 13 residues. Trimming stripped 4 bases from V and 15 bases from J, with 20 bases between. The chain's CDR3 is CASSPRTEPYPFF. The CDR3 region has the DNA TGTGCCAGCAGCCCCCGGACGGAACCCTATCCGTTCTTC.

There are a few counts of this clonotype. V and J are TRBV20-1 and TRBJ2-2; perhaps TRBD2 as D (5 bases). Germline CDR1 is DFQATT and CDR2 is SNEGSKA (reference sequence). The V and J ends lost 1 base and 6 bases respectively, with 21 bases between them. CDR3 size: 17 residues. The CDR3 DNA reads TGCAGTGCTAGAGTATCGAGCCGGGAACACGGGTCCGGGGAGCTGTTTTTT. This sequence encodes CSARVSSREHGSGELFF.

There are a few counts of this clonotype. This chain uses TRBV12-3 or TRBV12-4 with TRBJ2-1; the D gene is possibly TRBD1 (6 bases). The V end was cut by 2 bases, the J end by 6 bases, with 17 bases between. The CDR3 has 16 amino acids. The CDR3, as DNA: TGTGCCAGCAGTTTATCGGACCAGGGACACCGCAATGAGCAGTTCTTC. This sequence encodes CASSLSDQGHRNEQFF.

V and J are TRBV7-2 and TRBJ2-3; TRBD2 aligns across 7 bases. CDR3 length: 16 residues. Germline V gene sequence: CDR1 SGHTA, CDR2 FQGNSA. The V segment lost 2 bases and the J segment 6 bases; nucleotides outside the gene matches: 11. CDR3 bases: TGTGCCAGCAGCTTATTTCGGGGCGGGGGTGCCGATACGCAGTATTTT. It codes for CASSLFRGGGADTQYF.

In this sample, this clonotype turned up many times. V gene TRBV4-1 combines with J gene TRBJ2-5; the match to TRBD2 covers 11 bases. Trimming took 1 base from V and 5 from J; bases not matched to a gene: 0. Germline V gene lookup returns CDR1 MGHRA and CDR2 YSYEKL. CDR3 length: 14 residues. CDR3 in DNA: TGCGCCAGCAGCCAAGCTAGCGGGAGGGAGACCCAGTACTTC. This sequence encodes CASSQASGRETQYF.

The CDR3 DNA is TGTGCCAGCAGCTTAAGAAGTACTTCAGCGGGGGGAGCAGATACGCAGTATTTT. Translation gives CASSLRSTSAGGADTQYF. This sequence joins TRBV7-3 and TRBJ2-3, with 9 bases aligning to TRBD2. The V gene end was trimmed by 1 base and the J gene end by 4 bases; junction bases not matched to a gene: 12. This CDR3 spans 18 amino acids. CDR1 and CDR2 (germline): SGHTA, FQGTGA.

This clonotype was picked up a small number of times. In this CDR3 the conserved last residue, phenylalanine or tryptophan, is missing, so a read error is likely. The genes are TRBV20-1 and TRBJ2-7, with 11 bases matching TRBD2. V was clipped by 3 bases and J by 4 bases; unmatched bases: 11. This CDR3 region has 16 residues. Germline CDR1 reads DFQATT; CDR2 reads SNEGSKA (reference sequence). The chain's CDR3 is CSARRTLAGGEYEQYS. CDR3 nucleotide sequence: TGCAGTGCTAGGAGGACCCTAGCGGGGGGCGAATACGAGCAGTACTCC.

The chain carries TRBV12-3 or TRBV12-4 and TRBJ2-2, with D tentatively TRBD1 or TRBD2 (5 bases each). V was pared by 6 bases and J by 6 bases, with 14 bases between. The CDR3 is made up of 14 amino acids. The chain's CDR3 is CASRTGPGAGELFF. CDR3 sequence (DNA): TGTGCCAGCAGGACGGGACCCGGGGCCGGGGAGCTGTTTTTT.

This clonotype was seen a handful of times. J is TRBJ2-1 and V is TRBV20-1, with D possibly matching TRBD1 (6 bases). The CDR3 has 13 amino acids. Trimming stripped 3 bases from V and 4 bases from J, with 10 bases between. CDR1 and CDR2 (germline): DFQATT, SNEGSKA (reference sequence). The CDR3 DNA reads TGCAGTGCTAGGGATGGACAGTACAATGAGCAGTTCTTC. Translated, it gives CSARDGQYNEQFF.

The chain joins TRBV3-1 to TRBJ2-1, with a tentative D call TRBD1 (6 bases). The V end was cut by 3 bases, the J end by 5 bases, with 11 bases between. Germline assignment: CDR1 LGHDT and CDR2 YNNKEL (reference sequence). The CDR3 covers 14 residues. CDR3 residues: CASSQDSKHNEQFF. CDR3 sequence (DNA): TGTGCCAGCAGCCAGGACAGTAAACACAATGAGCAGTTCTTC.

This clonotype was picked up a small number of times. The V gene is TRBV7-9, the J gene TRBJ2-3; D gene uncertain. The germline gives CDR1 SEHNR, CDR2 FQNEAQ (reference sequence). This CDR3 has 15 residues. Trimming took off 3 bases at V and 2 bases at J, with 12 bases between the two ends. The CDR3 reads CASSLGRTITDTQYF. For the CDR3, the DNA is TGTGCCAGCAGCTTGGGTCGCACAATCACAGATACGCAGTATTTT.

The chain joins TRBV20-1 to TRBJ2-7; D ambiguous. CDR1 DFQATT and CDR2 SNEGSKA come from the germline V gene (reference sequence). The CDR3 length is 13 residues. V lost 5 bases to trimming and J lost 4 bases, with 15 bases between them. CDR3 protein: CSAPRSPLYEQYF. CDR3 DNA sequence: TGCAGTGCTCCACGCAGCCCCCTATACGAGCAGTACTTC.

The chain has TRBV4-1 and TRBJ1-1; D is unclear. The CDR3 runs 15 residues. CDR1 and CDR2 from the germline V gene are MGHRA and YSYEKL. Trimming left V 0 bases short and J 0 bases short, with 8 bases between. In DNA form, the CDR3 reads TGCGCCAGCAGCCAAGATAGGGCGTTGAACACTGAAGCTTTCTTT. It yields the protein CASSQDRALNTEAFF.

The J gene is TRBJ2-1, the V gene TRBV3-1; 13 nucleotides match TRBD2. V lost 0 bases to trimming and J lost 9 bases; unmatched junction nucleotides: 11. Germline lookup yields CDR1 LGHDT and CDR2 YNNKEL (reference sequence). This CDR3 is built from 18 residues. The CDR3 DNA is TGTGCCAGCAGCCAAGAACACATTTGGGGACTAGCGGGAAGTGAGCAGTTCTTC. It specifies CASSQEHIWGLAGSEQFF.

The CDR3 sequence is CASKRGGAGSGANVLTF. The CDR3 DNA reads as TGTGCCAGCAAAAGAGGGGGCGCCGGCTCTGGGGCCAACGTCCTGACTTTC. V and J are TRBV21-1 and TRBJ2-6; TRBD1, the table's D call, was not compared with the DNA. TRBV21-1 is assigned pseudogene status. The CDR3 length is 17 residues.